The present entry profiles one T cell receptor beta chain with its context. Its antigen remains unknown. The whole isolated RNA underwent reverse transcription, so sequencing captured expressed TCRB transcripts. The method was immunoSEQ multiplex PCR; TCRdb's version includes in-frame clones alone and lacks a portion of them. The sample has approximately 250,000 clones, 20% to 25% seen once; the top ten hold around 0.011%. Germline-derived CDR1 and CDR2 are SEHNR and FQNEAQ (reference sequence). V was pared by 2 bases and J by 6 bases, with 8 bases between. This CDR3 contains 13 residues. This record comes from a study of beta chain features in type 1 diabetes. Study conclusions and caveats: The naive, central memory and Treg TCRB repertoires looked more alike in patients than they did in healthy donors. In every one of the four CD4+ subsets, TCRB CDR3s were moderately but significantly shorter in Type 1 diabetes patients.

V gene TRBV7-9 combines with J gene TRBJ2-1; D uncertain. The receptor was derived from a woman in her 30s with type 1 diabetes. The source material was naive CD4+ T cells from blood. CDR3 DNA: TGTGCCAGCAGCTTACCTAATATCAATGAGCAGTTCTTC. Amino acid sequence: CASSLPNINEQFF.